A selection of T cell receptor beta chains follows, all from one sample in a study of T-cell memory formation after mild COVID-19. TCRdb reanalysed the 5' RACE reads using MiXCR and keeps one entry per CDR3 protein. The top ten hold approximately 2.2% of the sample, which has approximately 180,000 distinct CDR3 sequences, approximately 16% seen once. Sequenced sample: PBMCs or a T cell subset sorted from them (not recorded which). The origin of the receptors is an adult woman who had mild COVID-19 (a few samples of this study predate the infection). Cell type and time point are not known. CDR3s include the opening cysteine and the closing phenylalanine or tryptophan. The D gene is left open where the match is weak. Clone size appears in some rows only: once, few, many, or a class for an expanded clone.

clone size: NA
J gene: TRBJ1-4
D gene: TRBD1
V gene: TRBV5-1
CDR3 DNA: TGCGCCAGCAGCTCGACAGGGGCTTCTAATGAAAAACTGTTTTTT
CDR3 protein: CASSSTGASNEKLFF

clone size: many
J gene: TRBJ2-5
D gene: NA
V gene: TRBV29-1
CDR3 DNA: TGCAGCGTTGTTGGGGGATCCAAAGAGACCCAGTACTTC
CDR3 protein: CSVVGGSKETQYF

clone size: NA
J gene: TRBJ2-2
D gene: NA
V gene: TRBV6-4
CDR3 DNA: TGTGCCAGCAGCCTTAGAGGCGGCGGGGAGCTGTTTTTT
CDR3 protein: CASSLRGGGELFF

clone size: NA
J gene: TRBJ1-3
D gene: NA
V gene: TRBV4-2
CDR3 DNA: TGTGCCAGCAGCCCACAGGTTAACTCTGGAAACACCATATATTTT
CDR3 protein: CASSPQVNSGNTIYF

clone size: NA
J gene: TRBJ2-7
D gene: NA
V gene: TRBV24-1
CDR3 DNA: TGTGCCACCAGTCCCTCCCCTAGCAGCTACGAGCAGTACTTC
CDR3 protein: CATSPSPSSYEQYF

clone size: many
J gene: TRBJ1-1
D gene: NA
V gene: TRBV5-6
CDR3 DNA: TGTGCCAGCAGCCGCGCTAAGAACACTGAAGCTTTCTTT
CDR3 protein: CASSRAKNTEAFF

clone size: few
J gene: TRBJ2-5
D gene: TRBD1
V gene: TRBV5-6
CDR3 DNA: TGTGCCAGCAGCTTTTCACAGGGGGATCAAGAGACCCAGTACTTC
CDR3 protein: CASSFSQGDQETQYF

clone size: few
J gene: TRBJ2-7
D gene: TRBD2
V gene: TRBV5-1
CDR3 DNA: TGCGCCAGCAGCTTGGCCGTAGCGGGAGCTTTGGACGAGCAGTACTTC
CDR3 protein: CASSLAVAGALDEQYF

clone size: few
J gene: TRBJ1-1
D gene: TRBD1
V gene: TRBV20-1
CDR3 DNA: TGCAGTGCTCTGAAATTCTACCAGGGGGCCTACACTGAAGCTTTCTTT
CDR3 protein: CSALKFYQGAYTEAFF

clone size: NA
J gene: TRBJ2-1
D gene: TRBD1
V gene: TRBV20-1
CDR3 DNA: TGCAGTGCTAATCGGGACAGGGCCTACAATGAGCAGTTCTTC
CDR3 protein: CSANRDRAYNEQFF

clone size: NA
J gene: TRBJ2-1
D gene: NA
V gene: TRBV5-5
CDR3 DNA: TGTGCCAGCAGCTCAGGGGTTTTACTCTCCAATGAGCAGTTCTTC
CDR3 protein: CASSSGVLLSNEQFF

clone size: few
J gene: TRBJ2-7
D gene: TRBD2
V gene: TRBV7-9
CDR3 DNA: TGTGCCAGCAGCCGTACTAGCGAGTCCTACGAGCAGTACTTC
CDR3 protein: CASSRTSESYEQYF

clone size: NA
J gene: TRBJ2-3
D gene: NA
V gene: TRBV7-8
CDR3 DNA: TGTGCCAGCAGCTTAGTCCAGGGGACTAGCACAGATACGCAGTATTTT
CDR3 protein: CASSLVQGTSTDTQYF

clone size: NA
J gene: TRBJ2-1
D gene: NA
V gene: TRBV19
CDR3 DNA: TGTGCCAGTAATTCCGCGGGGGCTACCGGGAAGGATGAGCAGTTCTTC
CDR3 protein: CASNSAGATGKDEQFF

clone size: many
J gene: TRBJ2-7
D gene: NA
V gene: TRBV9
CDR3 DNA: TGTGCCAGCAGCCCGCAGGTCTCCTACGAGCAGTACTTC
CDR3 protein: CASSPQVSYEQYF

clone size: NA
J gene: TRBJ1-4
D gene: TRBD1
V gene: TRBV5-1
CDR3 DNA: TGCGCCAGCAAATTTGGGCTCGGACAGGGGAATGAAAAACTGTTTTTT
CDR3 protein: CASKFGLGQGNEKLFF

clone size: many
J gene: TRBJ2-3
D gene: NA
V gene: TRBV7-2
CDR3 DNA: TGTGCCAGCAGCTTAGCTCGCACAGATACGCAGTATTTT
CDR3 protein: CASSLARTDTQYF

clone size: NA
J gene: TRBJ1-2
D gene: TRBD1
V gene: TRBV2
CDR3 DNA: TGTGCCAGCAGCGAACACACCGGGACAGGGGTTGGCTACACCTTC
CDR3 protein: CASSEHTGTGVGYTF

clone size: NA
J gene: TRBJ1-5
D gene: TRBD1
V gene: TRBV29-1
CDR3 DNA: TGCAGCGTTGGGACAGGGGATCAGCCCCAGCATTTT
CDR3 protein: CSVGTGDQPQHF

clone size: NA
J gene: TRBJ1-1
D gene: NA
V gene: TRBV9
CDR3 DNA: TGTGCCAGCAGCGTAGAAGGGAACACTGAAGCTTTCTTT
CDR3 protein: CASSVEGNTEAFF

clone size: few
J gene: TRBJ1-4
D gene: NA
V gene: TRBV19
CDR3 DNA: TGTGCCAGTACGATACGGTCTAATGAAAAACTGTTTTTT
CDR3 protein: CASTIRSNEKLFF

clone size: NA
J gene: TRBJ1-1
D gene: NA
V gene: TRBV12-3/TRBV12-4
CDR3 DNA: TGTGCCAGCAGTCCCGGGTCCTACGCCGTGGAGACTTTCTTT
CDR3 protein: CASSPGSYAVETFF

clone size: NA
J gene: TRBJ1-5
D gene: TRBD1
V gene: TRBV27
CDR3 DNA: TGTGCCAGCAGTTCCAACTCGGGACAGGGGGCGGTTCAGCCCCAGCATTTT
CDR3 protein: CASSSNSGQGAVQPQHF

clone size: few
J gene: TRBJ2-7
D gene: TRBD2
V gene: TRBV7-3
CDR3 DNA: TGTGCCAGCAGCTTATTCGGACTAGTCTCCTACGAGCAGTACTTC
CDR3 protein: CASSLFGLVSYEQYF

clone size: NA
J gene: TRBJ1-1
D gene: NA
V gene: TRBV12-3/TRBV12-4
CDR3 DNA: TGTGCCAGCAGTGAAGGGAGGCAGAACACTGAAGCTTTCTTT
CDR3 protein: CASSEGRQNTEAFF

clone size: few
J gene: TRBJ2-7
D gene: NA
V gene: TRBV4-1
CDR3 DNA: TGCGCCAGCAGCGAAGAGGGGTGGCAGGTCTCCTACGAGCAGTACTTC
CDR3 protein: CASSEEGWQVSYEQYF

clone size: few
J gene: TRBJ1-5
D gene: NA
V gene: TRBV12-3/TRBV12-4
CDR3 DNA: TGTGCCAGCAGTTTCTCCCTCTCGCAGCCCCAGCATTTT
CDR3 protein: CASSFSLSQPQHF

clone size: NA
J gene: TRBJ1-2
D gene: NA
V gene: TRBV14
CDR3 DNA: TGTGCCAGCAGCCTGTGGGGCAGCTATGGCTACACCTTC
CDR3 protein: CASSLWGSYGYTF

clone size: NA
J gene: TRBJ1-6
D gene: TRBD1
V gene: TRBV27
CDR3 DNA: TGTGCCAGCAGTAAAGAACAGGGGGCGCGAAATTCACCCCTCCACTTT
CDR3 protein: CASSKEQGARNSPLHF

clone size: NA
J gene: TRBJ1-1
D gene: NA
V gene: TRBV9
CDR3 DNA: TGTGCCAGCAGCCAAGACCCGGACGGGTTCAACACTGAAGCTTTCTTT
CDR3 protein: CASSQDPDGFNTEAFF

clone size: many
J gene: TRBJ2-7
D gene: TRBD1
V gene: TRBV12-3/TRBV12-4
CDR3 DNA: TGTGCCAGTTCGAGACAGGGGGCATCGTACGAGCAGTACTTC
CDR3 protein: CASSRQGASYEQYF

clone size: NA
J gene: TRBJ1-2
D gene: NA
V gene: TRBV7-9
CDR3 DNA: TGTGCCAGCAGCTTGGGTCGTAGGGAAGGCTACACCTTC
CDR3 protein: CASSLGRREGYTF

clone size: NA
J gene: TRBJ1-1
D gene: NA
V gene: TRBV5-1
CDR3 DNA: TGCGCCAGCAGCCGGGAACCGGAGAACACTGAAGCTTTCTTT
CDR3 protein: CASSREPENTEAFF

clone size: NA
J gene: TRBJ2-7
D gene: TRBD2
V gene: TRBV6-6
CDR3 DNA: TGTGCCAGCAGACATCGACGGGGGGGATCCTACGAGCAGTACTTC
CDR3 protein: CASRHRRGGSYEQYF

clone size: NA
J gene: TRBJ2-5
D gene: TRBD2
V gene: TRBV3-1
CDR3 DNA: TGTGCCAGCAGGCACGGCGCTGGCGGGAGAAGAGAGACCCAGTACTTC
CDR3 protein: CASRHGAGGRRETQYF

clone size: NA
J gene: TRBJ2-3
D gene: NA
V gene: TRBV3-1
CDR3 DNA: TGTGCCAGCAGCCAGGGACGGTCGCAGTATTTT
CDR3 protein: CASSQGRSQYF

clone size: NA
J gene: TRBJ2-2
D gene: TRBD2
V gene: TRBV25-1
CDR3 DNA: TGTGCCAGCAGTGCAGGCGGGAGGGCTACCGGGGAGCTGTTTTTT
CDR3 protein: CASSAGGRATGELFF

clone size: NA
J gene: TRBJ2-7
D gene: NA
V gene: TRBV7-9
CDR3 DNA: TGTGCCAGCGGCTCCTTCAAGGAAGGATACGAGCAGTACTTC
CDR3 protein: CASGSFKEGYEQYF

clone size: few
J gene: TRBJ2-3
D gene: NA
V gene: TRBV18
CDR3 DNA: TGTGCCAGCTCACCTCGGGCAGGGATCACAGATACGCAGTATTTT
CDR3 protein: CASSPRAGITDTQYF

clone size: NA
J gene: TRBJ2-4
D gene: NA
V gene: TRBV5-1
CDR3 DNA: TGCGCCAGCAGCTTCTCCTTACTAGGGGGGTCCAACATTCAGTACTTC
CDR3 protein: CASSFSLLGGSNIQYF

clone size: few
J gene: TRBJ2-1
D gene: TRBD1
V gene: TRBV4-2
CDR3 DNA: TGTGCCAGCAGCCCGGGACAGGGTCGCCCTGACTATAATGAGCAGTTCTTC
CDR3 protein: CASSPGQGRPDYNEQFF

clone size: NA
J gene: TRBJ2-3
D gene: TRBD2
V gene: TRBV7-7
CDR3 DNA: TGTGCTAGCAGCCTGCTAGCGGGAGAGGTGGCAGATACGCAGTATTTT
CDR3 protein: CASSLLAGEVADTQYF

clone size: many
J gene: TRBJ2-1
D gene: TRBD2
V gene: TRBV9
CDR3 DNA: TGTGCCAGCAGCTCACACCGGGGGGGTCAGTTCTTC
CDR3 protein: CASSSHRGGQFF

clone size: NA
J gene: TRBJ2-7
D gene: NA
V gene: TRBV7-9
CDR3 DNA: TGTGCCAGCACCCTCTGGGGAGTGGATGAGCAGTACTTC
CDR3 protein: CASTLWGVDEQYF

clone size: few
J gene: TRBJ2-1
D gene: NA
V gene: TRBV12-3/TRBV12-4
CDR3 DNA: TGTGCCAGCAGTTTAAGGTCTAACTACAATGAGCAGTTCTTC
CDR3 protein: CASSLRSNYNEQFF